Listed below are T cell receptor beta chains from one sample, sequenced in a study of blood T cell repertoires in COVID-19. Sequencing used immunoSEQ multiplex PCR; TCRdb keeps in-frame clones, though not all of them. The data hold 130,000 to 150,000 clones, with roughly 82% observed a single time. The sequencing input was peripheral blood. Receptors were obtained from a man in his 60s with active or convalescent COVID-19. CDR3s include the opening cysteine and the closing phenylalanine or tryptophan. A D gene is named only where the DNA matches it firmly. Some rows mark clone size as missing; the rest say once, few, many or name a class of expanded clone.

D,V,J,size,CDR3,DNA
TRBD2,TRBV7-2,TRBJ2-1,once,CASSLALNSGVNEQFF,TGTGCCAGCAGCTTAGCGCTTAATAGCGGGGTGAATGAGCAGTTCTTC
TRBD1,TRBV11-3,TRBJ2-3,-,CASSPTGPQGTQYF,TGTGCCAGCAGCCCGACAGGGCCTCAGGGTACGCAGTATTTT
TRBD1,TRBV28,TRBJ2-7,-,CASSIGTAASYEQYF,TGTGCCAGCAGTATAGGGACAGCCGCTTCCTACGAGCAGTACTTC
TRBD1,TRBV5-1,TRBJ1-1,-,CASSRTGSNTEAFF,TGCGCCAGCAGCCGGACAGGGTCGAACACTGAAGCTTTCTTT
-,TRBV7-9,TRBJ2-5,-,CASSLEIGTQYF,TGTGCCAGCAGCTTAGAGATCGGGACCCAGTACTTC
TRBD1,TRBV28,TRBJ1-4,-,CASGQGATNEKLFF,TGTGCCAGCGGACAGGGTGCAACTAATGAAAAACTGTTTTTT
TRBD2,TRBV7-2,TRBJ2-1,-,CASSSTSGQYNEQFF,TGTGCCAGCAGTTCGACTAGCGGGCAGTACAATGAGCAGTTCTTC
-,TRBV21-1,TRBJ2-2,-,CASSKPGGTGELFF,TGTGCCAGCAGCAAACCTGGGGGGACCGGGGAGCTGTTTTTT
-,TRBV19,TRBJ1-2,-,CASSILGQRVYGYTF,TGTGCCAGTAGTATCCTCGGACAGAGAGTTTATGGCTACACCTTC
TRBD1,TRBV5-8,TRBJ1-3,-,CASRFTGGIGNTIYF,TGTGCCAGCAGATTTACAGGGGGGATTGGAAACACCATATATTTT
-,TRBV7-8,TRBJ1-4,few,CASSSGTSGGEKLFF,TGTGCCAGCAGCTCCGGGACATCGGGGGGGGAAAAACTGTTTTTT
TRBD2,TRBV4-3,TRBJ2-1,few,CASSLGAGVYNEQFF,TGCGCCAGCAGCCTAGGAGCGGGAGTATACAATGAGCAGTTCTTC
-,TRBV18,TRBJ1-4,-,CASSPARLSNEKLFF,TGTGCCAGCTCACCCGCGAGACTAAGTAATGAAAAACTGTTTTTT
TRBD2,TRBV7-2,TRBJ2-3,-,CASSISSGSATQYF,TGTGCCAGCAGCATCTCTAGCGGGAGCGCTACGCAGTATTTT
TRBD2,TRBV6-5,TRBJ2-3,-,CASRLLAGFTDTQYF,TGTGCCAGCAGACTTTTAGCGGGGTTCACAGATACGCAGTATTTT
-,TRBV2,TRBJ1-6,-,CASSAENNSPLHF,TGTGCCAGCAGTGCAGAAAATAATTCACCCCTCCACTTT
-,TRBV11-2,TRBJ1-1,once,CASSLDRRQPQAFF,TGTGCCAGCAGCTTAGATCGGAGACAGCCGCAAGCTTTCTTT
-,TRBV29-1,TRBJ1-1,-,CSVTDRQGREAFF,TGCAGCGTAACCGACAGGCAAGGACGTGAAGCTTTCTTT
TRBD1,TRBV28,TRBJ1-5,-,CASSLYQTGAWNQPQHF,TGTGCCAGCAGTTTGTACCAGACAGGGGCATGGAATCAGCCCCAGCATTTT
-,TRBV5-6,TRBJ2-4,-,CASSYDRTPWNIQYF,TGTGCCAGCAGCTATGACAGGACCCCGTGGAACATTCAGTACTTC
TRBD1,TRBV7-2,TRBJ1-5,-,CASSLGQNQPQHF,TGTGCCAGCAGCTTGGGACAGAATCAGCCCCAGCATTTT
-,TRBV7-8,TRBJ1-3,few,CASSYPRGEHSGNTIYF,TGTGCCAGCAGCTATCCCCGAGGAGAGCACTCTGGAAACACCATATATTTT
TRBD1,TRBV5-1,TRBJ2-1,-,CASSGTGTGIGNEQFF,TGCGCCAGCAGCGGGACCGGGACAGGGATAGGAAATGAGCAGTTCTTC
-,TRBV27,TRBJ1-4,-,CASRPTGSAKLFF,TGTGCCAGCAGGCCCACAGGGTCGGCGAAACTGTTTTTT
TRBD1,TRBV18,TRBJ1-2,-,CASSLGTGAVGTNYGYTF,TGTGCCAGCTCACTAGGGACAGGGGCTGTTGGGACTAACTATGGCTACACCTTC
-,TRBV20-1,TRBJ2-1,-,CSARLNNEQFF,TGCAGTGCTAGACTTAACAATGAGCAGTTCTTC
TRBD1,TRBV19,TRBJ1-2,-,CASSSRVGTGFHYGYTF,TGTGCCAGTAGTAGCCGGGTCGGGACAGGGTTTCACTATGGCTACACCTTC
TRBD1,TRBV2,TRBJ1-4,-,CASKRGQGHEKLFF,TGTGCCAGCAAGCGGGGACAGGGGCATGAAAAACTGTTTTTT
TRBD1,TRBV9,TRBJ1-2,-,CASSTGTGGGYTF,TGTGCCAGCAGCACGGGGACAGGGGGTGGCTACACCTTC
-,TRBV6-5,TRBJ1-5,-,CASSYGGSNQPQHF,TGTGCCAGCAGTTACGGCGGTAGCAATCAGCCCCAGCATTTT
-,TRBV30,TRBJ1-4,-,CAWSGASEKLFF,TGTGCCTGGAGTGGAGCGTCGGAAAAACTGTTTTTT
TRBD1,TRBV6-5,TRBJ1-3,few,CASHDRGGNTIYF,TGTGCCAGTCATGACAGGGGTGGAAACACCATATATTTT
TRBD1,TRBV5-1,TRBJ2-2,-,CASSWGDRDGGELFF,TGCGCCAGCAGCTGGGGTGACAGGGATGGCGGGGAGCTGTTTTTT
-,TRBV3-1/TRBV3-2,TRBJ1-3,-,CASSLRDFGNTIYF,TGTGCCAGCAGCCTTCGGGACTTCGGAAACACCATATATTTT
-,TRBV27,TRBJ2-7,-,CASSFSRDYEQYF,TGTGCCAGCAGTTTTTCCAGGGACTACGAGCAGTACTTC
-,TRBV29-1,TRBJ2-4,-,CSVEELGVLAKNIQYF,TGCAGCGTTGAAGAATTAGGGGTTCTCGCCAAAAACATTCAGTACTTC
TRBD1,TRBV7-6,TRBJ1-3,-,CASSSRQGGPGNTIYF,TGTGCCAGCAGCTCGCGACAGGGGGGTCCAGGAAACACCATATATTTT
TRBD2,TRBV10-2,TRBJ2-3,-,CASSEYGGADTQYF,TGCGCCAGCAGTGAGTACGGGGGGGCAGATACGCAGTATTTT
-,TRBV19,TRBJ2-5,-,CASIGTGWEETQYF,TGTGCCAGTATCGGTACAGGGTGGGAAGAGACCCAGTACTTC
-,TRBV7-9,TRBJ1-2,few,CASSQTQDSDVYGYTF,TGTGCCAGCAGTCAAACACAGGACAGTGACGTCTATGGCTACACCTTC
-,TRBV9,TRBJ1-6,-,CASSRDTGNSSPLHF,TGTGCCAGCAGCCGGGACACTGGAAATAGTTCACCCCTCCACTTT
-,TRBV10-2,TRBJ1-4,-,CASGGGVNEKLFF,TGCGCCAGCGGGGGGGGAGTGAATGAAAAACTGTTTTTT
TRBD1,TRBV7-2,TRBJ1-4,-,CASRKNRGANEKLFF,TGTGCCAGCAGAAAAAACAGGGGGGCTAATGAAAAACTGTTTTTT
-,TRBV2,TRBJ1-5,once,CASSYRARGNQPQHF,TGTGCCAGCAGTTACAGGGCCCGGGGCAATCAGCCCCAGCATTTT
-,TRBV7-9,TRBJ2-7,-,CASSLGSGLVDF,TGTGCCAGCAGCTTAGGGAGCGGGCTAGTGGACTTC
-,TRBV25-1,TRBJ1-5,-,CASCGSSNQPQHF,TGTGCCAGTTGCGGGAGTAGCAATCAGCCCCAGCATTTT
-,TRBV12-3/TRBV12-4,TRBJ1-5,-,CASSLAGGQPQHF,TGTGCCAGCAGTTTAGCAGGGGGTCAGCCCCAGCATTTT
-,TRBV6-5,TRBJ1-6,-,CASTNGGMRNSPLHF,TGTGCCAGCACCAATGGAGGGATGCGAAATTCACCCCTCCACTTT
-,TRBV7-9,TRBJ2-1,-,CASTDPYSLNEQFF,TGTGCCAGCACGGATCCGTACTCGTTGAATGAGCAGTTCTTC
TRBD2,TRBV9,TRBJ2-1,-,CASSVEASGVFGQFF,TGTGCCAGCAGCGTAGAGGCTAGCGGGGTCTTTGGGCAGTTCTTC
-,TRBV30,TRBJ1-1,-,CAWSGTGGTEAFF,TGTGCCTGGAGTGGGACCGGAGGCACTGAAGCTTTCTTT
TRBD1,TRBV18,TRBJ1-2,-,CASSPPVDRGRGYTF,TGTGCCAGCTCACCACCGGTGGACAGGGGTAGGGGCTACACCTTC
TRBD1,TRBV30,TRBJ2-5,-,CAWGRWGDRRQETQYF,TGTGCCTGGGGCCGCTGGGGGGACAGGCGCCAAGAGACCCAGTACTTC
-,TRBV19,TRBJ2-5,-,CASSPRDGETQYF,TGTGCCAGTAGTCCCCGTGACGGGGAGACCCAGTACTTC
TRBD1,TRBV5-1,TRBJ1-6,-,CASTMTGGYNSPLHF,TGCGCCAGCACCATGACAGGGGGTTATAATTCACCCCTCCACTTT
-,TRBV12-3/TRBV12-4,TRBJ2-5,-,CASSLGERETQYF,TGTGCCAGCAGTTTGGGTGAGAGGGAGACCCAGTACTTC
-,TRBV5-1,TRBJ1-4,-,CASSMGGVREKLFF,TGCGCCAGCAGCATGGGAGGCGTTCGTGAAAAACTGTTTTTT
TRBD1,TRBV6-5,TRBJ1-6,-,CASSPQDRANSPLHF,TGTGCCAGCAGTCCCCAGGACAGGGCGAATTCACCCCTCCACTTT
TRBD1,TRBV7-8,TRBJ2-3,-,CASSPRDREWTSTDTQYF,TGTGCCAGCAGCCCCCGGGACAGGGAGTGGACGAGCACAGATACGCAGTATTTT